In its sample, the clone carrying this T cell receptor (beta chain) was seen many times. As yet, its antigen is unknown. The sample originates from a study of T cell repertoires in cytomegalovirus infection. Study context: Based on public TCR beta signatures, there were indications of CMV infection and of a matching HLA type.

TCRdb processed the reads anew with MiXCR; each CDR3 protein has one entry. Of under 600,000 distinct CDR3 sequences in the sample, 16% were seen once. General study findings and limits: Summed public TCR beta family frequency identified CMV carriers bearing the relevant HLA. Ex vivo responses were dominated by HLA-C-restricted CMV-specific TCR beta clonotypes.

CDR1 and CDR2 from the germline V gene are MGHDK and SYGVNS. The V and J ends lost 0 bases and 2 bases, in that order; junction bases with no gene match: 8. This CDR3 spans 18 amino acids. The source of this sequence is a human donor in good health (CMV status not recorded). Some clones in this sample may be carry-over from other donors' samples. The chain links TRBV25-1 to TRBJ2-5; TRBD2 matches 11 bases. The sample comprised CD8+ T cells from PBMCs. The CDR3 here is CASSEYLSSGREQETQYF. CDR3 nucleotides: TGTGCCAGCAGTGAATATTTAAGTAGCGGGAGGGAACAAGAGACCCAGTACTTC.